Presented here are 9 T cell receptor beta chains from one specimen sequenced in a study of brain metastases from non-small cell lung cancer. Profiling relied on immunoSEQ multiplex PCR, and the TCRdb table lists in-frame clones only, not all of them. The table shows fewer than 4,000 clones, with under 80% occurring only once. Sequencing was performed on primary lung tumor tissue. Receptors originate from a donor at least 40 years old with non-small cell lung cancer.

The DNA for the CDR3 is TGTGCCAGCAGTGCGTTCGGGGGGTCCTCCTACAATGAGCAGTTCTTC. This gives the protein CASSAFGGSSYNEQFF. The genes are TRBV6-1 and TRBJ2-1; TRBD2 matches 7 bases. Per germline, CDR1 MNHNS and CDR2 SASEGT. The CDR3 contains 16 residues. The junction had 6 bases not matched to a gene; V was cut back by 4 bases and J by 0 bases.

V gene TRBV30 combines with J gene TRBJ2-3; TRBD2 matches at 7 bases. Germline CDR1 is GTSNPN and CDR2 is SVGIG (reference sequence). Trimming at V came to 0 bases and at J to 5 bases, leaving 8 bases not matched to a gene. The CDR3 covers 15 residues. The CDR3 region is CAWSVSGGVIDTQYF. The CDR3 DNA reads TGTGCCTGGAGTGTATCGGGGGGAGTTATAGATACGCAGTATTTT.

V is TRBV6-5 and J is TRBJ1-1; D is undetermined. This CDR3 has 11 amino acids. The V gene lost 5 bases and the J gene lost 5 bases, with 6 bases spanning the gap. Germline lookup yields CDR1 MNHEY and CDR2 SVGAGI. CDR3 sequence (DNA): TGTGCCAGCAGTCGGGAGACTGAAGCTTTCTTT. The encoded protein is CASSRETEAFF.

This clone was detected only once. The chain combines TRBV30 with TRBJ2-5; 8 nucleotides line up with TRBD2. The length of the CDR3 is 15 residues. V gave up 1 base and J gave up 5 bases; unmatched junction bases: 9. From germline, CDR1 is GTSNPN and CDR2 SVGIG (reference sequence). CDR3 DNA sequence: TGTGCCTGGAGTGGAAACCGGGGGGGGTGGGAGACCCAGTACTTC. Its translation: CAWSGNRGGWETQYF.

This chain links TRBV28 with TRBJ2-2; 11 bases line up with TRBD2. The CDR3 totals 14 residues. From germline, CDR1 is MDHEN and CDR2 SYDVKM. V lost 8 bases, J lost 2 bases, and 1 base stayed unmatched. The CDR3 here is CASLAGGNTGELFF. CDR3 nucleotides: TGTGCCAGCCTAGCGGGGGGAAACACCGGGGAGCTGTTTTTT.

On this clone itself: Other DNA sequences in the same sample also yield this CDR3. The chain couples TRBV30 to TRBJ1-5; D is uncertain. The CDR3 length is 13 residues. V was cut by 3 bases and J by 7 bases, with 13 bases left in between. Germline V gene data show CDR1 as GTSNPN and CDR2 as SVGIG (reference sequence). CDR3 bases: TGTGCCTGGAGCGGCGAGAGAGTCCAGCCCCAGCATTTT. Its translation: CAWSGERVQPQHF.

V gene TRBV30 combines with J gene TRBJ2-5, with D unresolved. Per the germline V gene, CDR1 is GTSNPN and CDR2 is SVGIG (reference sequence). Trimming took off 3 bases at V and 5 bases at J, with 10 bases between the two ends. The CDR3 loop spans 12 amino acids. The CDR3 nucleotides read TGTGCCTGGAGCTTGTCCAGTGAGACCCAGTACTTC. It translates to CAWSLSSETQYF.

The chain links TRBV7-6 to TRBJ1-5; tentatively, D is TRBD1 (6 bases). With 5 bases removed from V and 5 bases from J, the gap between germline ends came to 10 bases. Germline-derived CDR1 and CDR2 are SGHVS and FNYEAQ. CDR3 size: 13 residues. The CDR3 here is CASSHGGDQPQHF. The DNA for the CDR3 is TGTGCCAGCAGCCACGGGGGCGATCAGCCCCAGCATTTT.

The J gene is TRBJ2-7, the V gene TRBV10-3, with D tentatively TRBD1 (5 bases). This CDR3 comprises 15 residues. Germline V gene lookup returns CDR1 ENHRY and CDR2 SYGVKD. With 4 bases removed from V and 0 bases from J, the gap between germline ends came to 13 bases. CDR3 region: CAISGAGQNSYEQYF. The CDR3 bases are TGTGCCATCAGTGGCGCAGGGCAGAACTCCTACGAGCAGTACTTC.